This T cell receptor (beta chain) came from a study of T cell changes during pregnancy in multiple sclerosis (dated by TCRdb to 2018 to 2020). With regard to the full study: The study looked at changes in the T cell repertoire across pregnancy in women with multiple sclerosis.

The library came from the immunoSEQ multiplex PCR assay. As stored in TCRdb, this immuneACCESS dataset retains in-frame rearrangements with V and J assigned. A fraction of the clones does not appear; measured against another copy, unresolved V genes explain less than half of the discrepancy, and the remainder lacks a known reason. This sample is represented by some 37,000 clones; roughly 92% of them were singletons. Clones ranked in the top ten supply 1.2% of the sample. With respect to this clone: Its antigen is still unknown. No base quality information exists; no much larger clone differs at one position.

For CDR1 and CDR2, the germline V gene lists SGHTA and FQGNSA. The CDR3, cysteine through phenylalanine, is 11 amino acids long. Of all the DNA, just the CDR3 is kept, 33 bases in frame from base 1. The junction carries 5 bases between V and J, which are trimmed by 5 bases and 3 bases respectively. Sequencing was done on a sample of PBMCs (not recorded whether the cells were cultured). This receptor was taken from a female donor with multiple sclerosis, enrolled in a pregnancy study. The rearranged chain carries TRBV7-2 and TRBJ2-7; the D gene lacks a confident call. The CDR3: CASSPFYEQYF. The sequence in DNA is TGTGCCAGCAGCCCTTTCTACGAGCAGTACTTC. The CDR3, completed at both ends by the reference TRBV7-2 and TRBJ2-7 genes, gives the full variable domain GAGVSQSPSNKVTEKGKDVELRCDPISGHTALYWYRQSLGQGLEFLIYFQGNSAPDKSGLPSDRFSAERTGGSVSTLTIQRTQQEDSAVYLCASSPFYEQYFGPGTRLTVT.